This is a list of T cell receptor beta chains from one sample in a study of T cells after yellow fever vaccination. TCRdb recomputed calls from the 5' RACE reads with MiXCR, one row per CDR3 protein. The sample has 200,000 to 250,000 distinct CDR3 sequences, about 7.1% seen once; the top ten hold approximately 0.87%. The sequencing here drew on CD4+ T cells sorted from PBMCs, taken 15 days after the yellow fever booster vaccination. These receptors were taken from a man aged 30 to 45 who received the YFV17D yellow fever vaccine. Both conserved end residues are part of each CDR3. Each record gives: clone size, J gene, D gene, V gene, CDR3 protein, CDR3 DNA. A D gene is named only where the DNA matches it firmly. Only some rows state a clone size, as once, few, many or a class for expanded clones.

clone size: many
J gene: TRBJ2-1
D gene: .
V gene: TRBV5-1
CDR3 protein: CASGLGGDNEQFF
CDR3 DNA: TGCGCCAGTGGCCTAGGGGGGGACAATGAGCAGTTCTTC

clone size: once
J gene: TRBJ1-1
D gene: .
V gene: TRBV14
CDR3 protein: CPSSQDDTRRGEAFF
CDR3 DNA: TGTCCCAGCAGCCAAGATGACACGCGCAGGGGTGAAGCTTTCTTT

clone size: few
J gene: TRBJ2-7
D gene: TRBD2
V gene: TRBV5-1
CDR3 protein: CASSLEARSGIVEQYF
CDR3 DNA: TGCGCCAGCAGCTTGGAAGCCAGAAGCGGGATTGTCGAGCAGTACTTC

clone size: .
J gene: TRBJ2-7
D gene: .
V gene: TRBV10-3
CDR3 protein: CAISELEPPSLTYEQYF
CDR3 DNA: TGTGCCATCAGTGAGTTGGAGCCACCAAGCCTTACCTACGAGCAGTACTTC

clone size: .
J gene: TRBJ2-7
D gene: TRBD2
V gene: TRBV6-1
CDR3 protein: CASSSRLAGSYEQYF
CDR3 DNA: TGTGCCAGCAGTAGCAGACTAGCGGGTTCCTACGAGCAGTACTTC

clone size: few
J gene: TRBJ2-3
D gene: .
V gene: TRBV12-5
CDR3 protein: CASGLTLGLRARLDTQYF
CDR3 DNA: TGTGCTAGTGGGCTGACCCTCGGGCTCCGGGCGCGGTTAGATACGCAGTATTTT

clone size: few
J gene: TRBJ1-1
D gene: .
V gene: TRBV7-9
CDR3 protein: CASSAGNINTEAFF
CDR3 DNA: TGTGCCAGCAGCGCAGGGAACATAAACACTGAAGCTTTCTTT

clone size: few
J gene: TRBJ2-7
D gene: .
V gene: TRBV3-1
CDR3 protein: CASSQGGREQYF
CDR3 DNA: TGTGCCAGCAGCCAAGGCGGACGCGAGCAGTACTTC

clone size: many
J gene: TRBJ2-3
D gene: .
V gene: TRBV7-2
CDR3 protein: CASSLARATDTQYF
CDR3 DNA: TGTGCCAGCAGCTTAGCACGCGCCACAGATACGCAGTATTTT

clone size: few
J gene: TRBJ2-3
D gene: TRBD1
V gene: TRBV24-1
CDR3 protein: CATSVGAGGFQDTQYF
CDR3 DNA: TGTGCCACCAGCGTTGGAGCAGGGGGCTTTCAAGATACGCAGTATTTT

clone size: many
J gene: TRBJ1-1
D gene: .
V gene: TRBV7-3
CDR3 protein: CASSLTPGLEAFF
CDR3 DNA: TGTGCCAGCAGCTTAACCCCGGGGCTTGAAGCTTTCTTT

clone size: .
J gene: TRBJ2-1
D gene: TRBD2
V gene: TRBV5-5
CDR3 protein: CASSFLAREGGEQFF
CDR3 DNA: TGTGCCAGCAGCTTTCTAGCCCGGGAGGGCGGTGAGCAGTTCTTC

clone size: many
J gene: TRBJ1-1
D gene: TRBD1
V gene: TRBV19
CDR3 protein: CASIFGTGGTNTEAFF
CDR3 DNA: TGTGCCAGTATTTTTGGGACAGGGGGGACGAACACTGAAGCTTTCTTT

clone size: few
J gene: TRBJ2-1
D gene: TRBD2
V gene: TRBV20-1
CDR3 protein: CSAKIAGLSYNEQFF
CDR3 DNA: TGCAGTGCTAAGATAGCGGGACTTTCCTACAATGAGCAGTTCTTC

clone size: few
J gene: TRBJ2-3
D gene: .
V gene: TRBV15
CDR3 protein: CATRNKGGGTDTQYF
CDR3 DNA: TGTGCCACCAGGAATAAGGGCGGGGGCACAGATACGCAGTATTTT

clone size: few
J gene: TRBJ2-3
D gene: .
V gene: TRBV7-2
CDR3 protein: CASSLPLRGSTDTQYF
CDR3 DNA: TGTGCCAGCAGCTTACCCCTCCGGGGTAGCACAGATACGCAGTATTTT

clone size: few
J gene: TRBJ2-4
D gene: TRBD2
V gene: TRBV7-9
CDR3 protein: CASTLAGAKNIQYF
CDR3 DNA: TGTGCCAGCACGTTAGCGGGAGCCAAAAACATTCAGTACTTC

clone size: .
J gene: TRBJ2-7
D gene: TRBD2
V gene: TRBV7-2
CDR3 protein: CASSAASGLTYEQYF
CDR3 DNA: TGTGCCAGCAGCGCCGCTAGCGGGCTTACCTACGAGCAGTACTTC

clone size: .
J gene: TRBJ2-2
D gene: .
V gene: TRBV19
CDR3 protein: CASSISGQNTGELFF
CDR3 DNA: TGTGCCAGTAGTATATCGGGACAAAACACCGGGGAGCTGTTTTTT

clone size: .
J gene: TRBJ2-7
D gene: TRBD2
V gene: TRBV5-4
CDR3 protein: CASSPVGVGRNYEQYF
CDR3 DNA: TGTGCCAGCAGCCCCGTGGGTGTCGGGAGGAATTACGAGCAGTACTTC

clone size: few
J gene: TRBJ2-2
D gene: .
V gene: TRBV29-1
CDR3 protein: CSVVRGGTGELFF
CDR3 DNA: TGCAGCGTTGTGAGGGGCGGCACCGGGGAGCTGTTTTTT

clone size: few
J gene: TRBJ2-3
D gene: .
V gene: TRBV5-4
CDR3 protein: CASSLPRQSTDTQYF
CDR3 DNA: TGTGCCAGCAGCTTACCGAGACAGAGCACAGATACGCAGTATTTT

clone size: few
J gene: TRBJ2-1
D gene: TRBD2
V gene: TRBV10-3
CDR3 protein: CAIRNPAGYNEQFF
CDR3 DNA: TGTGCCATCCGGAACCCAGCGGGGTACAATGAGCAGTTCTTC

clone size: few
J gene: TRBJ1-5
D gene: .
V gene: TRBV6-1
CDR3 protein: CASSEGYHNQPQHF
CDR3 DNA: TGTGCCAGCAGTGAAGGCTATCATAATCAGCCCCAGCATTTT

clone size: .
J gene: TRBJ2-5
D gene: .
V gene: TRBV3-1
CDR3 protein: CASSQGSGRSQETQYF
CDR3 DNA: TGTGCCAGCAGCCAAGGGTCGGGTCGGTCCCAAGAGACCCAGTACTTC

clone size: few
J gene: TRBJ2-5
D gene: .
V gene: TRBV19
CDR3 protein: CASSIIRNGPREGVRETQYF
CDR3 DNA: TGTGCCAGTAGTATAATAAGAAACGGACCCCGCGAGGGGGTTCGAGAGACCCAGTACTTC

clone size: many
J gene: TRBJ2-1
D gene: .
V gene: TRBV20-1
CDR3 protein: CSGSRSSYNEQFF
CDR3 DNA: TGCAGTGGCAGCCGCAGCTCCTACAATGAGCAGTTCTTC

clone size: few
J gene: TRBJ2-7
D gene: .
V gene: TRBV18
CDR3 protein: CASSAGRALNEQYF
CDR3 DNA: TGTGCCAGCTCAGCTGGCAGGGCCTTGAACGAGCAGTACTTC

clone size: many
J gene: TRBJ2-5
D gene: .
V gene: TRBV29-1
CDR3 protein: CTFRGLPIQETQYF
CDR3 DNA: TGCACCTTTAGAGGACTACCGATCCAAGAGACCCAGTACTTC

clone size: .
J gene: TRBJ2-1
D gene: .
V gene: TRBV21-1
CDR3 protein: CASSYRTSGILLPNEQFF
CDR3 DNA: TGTGCCAGCAGCTACCGGACTAGCGGGATCCTCCTACCAAATGAGCAGTTCTTC

clone size: .
J gene: TRBJ1-2
D gene: .
V gene: TRBV29-1
CDR3 protein: CSVEDSGAADSHGYTF
CDR3 DNA: TGCAGCGTTGAAGATTCTGGGGCTGCGGACAGTCATGGCTACACCTTC

clone size: .
J gene: TRBJ1-4
D gene: TRBD1
V gene: TRBV20-1
CDR3 protein: CSVRGRNEKLSF
CDR3 DNA: TGCAGTGTCAGGGGGCGAAATGAAAAACTGTCTTTT

clone size: many
J gene: TRBJ2-3
D gene: .
V gene: TRBV12-3/TRBV12-4
CDR3 protein: CASSSGADTQYF
CDR3 DNA: TGTGCCAGCAGTTCGGGGGCAGATACGCAGTATTTT

clone size: few
J gene: TRBJ2-7
D gene: TRBD2
V gene: TRBV12-3/TRBV12-4
CDR3 protein: CASSLKLAGTYEQYF
CDR3 DNA: TGTGCCAGCAGTTTGAAACTAGCGGGGACCTACGAGCAGTACTTC

clone size: few
J gene: TRBJ1-2
D gene: .
V gene: TRBV7-2
CDR3 protein: CASSLVMGSNYGYTF
CDR3 DNA: TGTGCCAGCAGCTTAGTAATGGGATCTAACTATGGCTACACCTTC

clone size: few
J gene: TRBJ2-2
D gene: .
V gene: TRBV21-1
CDR3 protein: CASRTPPAGEGLFF
CDR3 DNA: TGTGCCAGCAGGACCCCGCCAGCGGGAGAGGGCCTGTTTTTT

clone size: .
J gene: TRBJ2-4
D gene: .
V gene: TRBV7-9
CDR3 protein: CASSKIGSSNIQYF
CDR3 DNA: TGTGCCAGCAGCAAGATCGGCAGTTCAAACATTCAGTACTTC

clone size: .
J gene: TRBJ1-6
D gene: TRBD1
V gene: TRBV4-3
CDR3 protein: CASSQDQGANSPLHF
CDR3 DNA: TGCGCCAGCAGCCAAGATCAGGGGGCGAATTCACCCCTCCACTTT

clone size: few
J gene: TRBJ2-2
D gene: TRBD2
V gene: TRBV7-2
CDR3 protein: CASRLGLAGGPSGELFF
CDR3 DNA: TGTGCCAGCAGACTCGGACTAGCGGGAGGGCCGTCAGGGGAGCTGTTTTTT

clone size: few
J gene: TRBJ2-6
D gene: .
V gene: TRBV6-5
CDR3 protein: CASSYGTKGAGANVLTF
CDR3 DNA: TGTGCCAGCAGTTACGGGACCAAGGGAGCCGGGGCCAACGTCCTGACTTTC

clone size: few
J gene: TRBJ2-1
D gene: .
V gene: TRBV14
CDR3 protein: CASSPSRLARGDEQFF
CDR3 DNA: TGTGCCAGCAGCCCTTCCCGACTAGCCAGGGGGGATGAGCAGTTCTTC

clone size: few
J gene: TRBJ2-6
D gene: .
V gene: TRBV19
CDR3 protein: CATVRTAEGANVLTF
CDR3 DNA: TGTGCCACTGTTCGGACAGCCGAGGGGGCCAACGTCCTGACTTTC

clone size: few
J gene: TRBJ2-7
D gene: .
V gene: TRBV25-1
CDR3 protein: CASTRRYF
CDR3 DNA: TGTGCCAGCACCCGAAGGTACTTC

clone size: many
J gene: TRBJ2-3
D gene: .
V gene: TRBV7-2
CDR3 protein: CASSPRVGTDTQYF
CDR3 DNA: TGTGCCAGCAGCCCCCGAGTCGGAACAGATACGCAGTATTTT

clone size: .
J gene: TRBJ1-1
D gene: TRBD1
V gene: TRBV5-1
CDR3 protein: CASSQGTGAEAFF
CDR3 DNA: TGCGCCAGCAGCCAAGGGACAGGGGCTGAAGCTTTCTTT

clone size: few
J gene: TRBJ2-4
D gene: .
V gene: TRBV27
CDR3 protein: CASSLGGGGRAKNIQYF
CDR3 DNA: TGTGCCAGCAGTTTAGGAGGGGGCGGGAGAGCCAAAAACATTCAGTACTTC

clone size: few
J gene: TRBJ2-1
D gene: .
V gene: TRBV5-1
CDR3 protein: CASSPMTRAGNEQFF
CDR3 DNA: TGCGCCAGCAGCCCGATGACCCGAGCCGGCAATGAGCAGTTCTTC

clone size: few
J gene: TRBJ2-3
D gene: .
V gene: TRBV9
CDR3 protein: CASSTLPDSTDTQYF
CDR3 DNA: TGTGCCAGCAGCACTCTCCCGGACAGCACAGATACGCAGTATTTT

clone size: .
J gene: TRBJ2-3
D gene: .
V gene: TRBV18
CDR3 protein: CASSPVQVADTQYF
CDR3 DNA: TGTGCCAGCTCCCCTGTTCAGGTCGCAGATACGCAGTATTTT